The following is a T cell receptor beta chain sequence with its context. Original processing notes: Amplification of reference gene primers provided the estimated nucleated cell counts. TCRdb keeps only in-frame clones here, not all; method: immunoSEQ multiplex PCR. V, J and clone size were drawn from that table, and D and trimming were deduced from the DNA. The data show 110,000 to 150,000 clones, with 70% to 85% seen just once and about 5.8% held by the top ten. The sample is drawn from a study of blood T cell repertoires in COVID-19. In the study overall: The samples span acute and convalescent COVID-19 from the United States, Italy and Spain. Sample material is recorded as cDNA or gDNA derived from T cells, B-cell-depleted T cells, or PBMCs.

The CDR3 runs to 16 residues. Germline V CDR1 and CDR2: PRHDT, FYEKMQ (reference sequence). Trimming removed 0 bases from V and 6 bases from J, with 14 bases in between. The sequencing input was peripheral blood. The chain carries TRBV13 and TRBJ1-4; D perhaps matches TRBD1 (5 bases). This clonotype originated in a human donor in a cohort sampled during active COVID-19. DNA for the CDR3: TGTGCCAGCAGCTTAGGCCGCAGGGTGACGGATGAAAAACTGTTTTTT. This translates into CASSLGRRVTDEKLFF.